These 9 T cell receptor beta chains came from one sample sequenced in a study of blood T cell repertoires in COVID-19. The data were produced by immunoSEQ multiplex PCR, yet TCRdb's version contains in-frame clones alone and is incomplete. The repertoire holds approximately 350,000 clones, with 80% to 90% as singletons. Sequencing was done on a sample of PBMCs or T cells enriched from blood (not recorded which). These receptors were collected from a man between 18 and 29 years old who had recovered from COVID-19.

J is TRBJ1-3 and V is TRBV9; D may be TRBD1 (6 bases). Germline loops: CDR1 SGDLS, CDR2 YYNGEE. CDR3 length: 16 residues. The germline V and J ends were trimmed by 4 bases and 0 bases, with 14 bases remaining between them. Here the CDR3 reads CASSPRTANSGNTIYF. CDR3 in DNA: TGTGCCAGCAGCCCCCGGACAGCGAACTCTGGAAACACCATATATTTT. Full variable domain (outside the CDR3, taken from reference TRBV9 and TRBJ1-3): DSGVTQTPKHLITATGQRVTLRCSPRSGDLSVYWYQQSLDQGLQFLIQYYNGEERAKGNILERFSAQQFPDLHSELNLSSLELGDSALYFCASSPRTANSGNTIYFGEGSWLTVV.

The rearrangement uses TRBV28 and TRBJ2-7; the D gene is possibly TRBD2 (6 bases). Trimming shortened V by 4 bases and J by 4 bases, and 17 bases separated the two germline ends. Germline V gives CDR1 MDHEN, CDR2 SYDVKM. The CDR3 is 15 residues long. The CDR3 loop reads CASSSQGRPAYEQYF. The CDR3 nucleotides are TGTGCCAGCAGTTCCCAAGGGAGGCCAGCGTACGAGCAGTACTTC.

The chain uses TRBV14 and TRBJ2-2, with TRBD1 identical over 8 bases. The V and J ends lost 3 bases and 5 bases, in that order; junction bases with no gene match: 8. This CDR3 is built from 16 residues. The germline gives CDR1 SGHDN, CDR2 FVKESK. CDR3 nucleotides: TGTGCCAGCAGCCATTTCCCGGGACAGGTAACCGGGGAGCTGTTTTTT. Protein sequence: CASSHFPGQVTGELFF.

The rearrangement joins TRBV12-3 or TRBV12-4 to TRBJ1-2; D call uncertain. The CDR3 spans 11 residues. V shed 4 bases and J shed 8 bases, with 8 bases lying between them. The CDR3 spells CASSYRRGYTF. CDR3 bases: TGTGCCAGCAGTTATCGGAGGGGCTACACCTTC.

The chain employs TRBV6-5 and TRBJ2-7; 7 bases map to TRBD1. The CDR3 has 12 amino acids. The ends lost 5 bases at V and 5 bases at J; junction bases unmatched: 3. Germline loops: CDR1 MNHEY, CDR2 SVGAGI. CDR3 in amino acids: CASSLTGNEQYF. CDR3 nucleotide sequence: TGTGCCAGCAGTCTGACAGGGAACGAGCAGTACTTC.

The chain links TRBV5-1 to TRBJ1-3, with TRBD1 as a possible D gene (5 bases). The CDR3 is 15 residues long. The germline CDR1 and CDR2 sequences are SGHRS and YFSETQ. The ends were cut back, 0 bases at V and 6 bases at J, with 13 bases in the middle. The CDR3 protein is CASSLGPGNANTIYF. CDR3 DNA: TGCGCCAGCAGCTTGGGGCCAGGGAACGCAAACACCATATATTTT.

This sequence joins TRBV6-5 and TRBJ2-5, with TRBD1 matching 7 bases. Per the germline V gene, CDR1 is MNHEY and CDR2 is SVGAGI. V lost 6 bases, J lost 0 bases, and 7 bases stayed unmatched. The CDR3 contains 15 residues. The CDR3 bases are TGTGCCAGCAGGACGGGACAGTCCCACCAAGAGACCCAGTACTTC. It translates to CASRTGQSHQETQYF.

The V gene is TRBV6-4, the J gene TRBJ1-2; no definite D call. V was cut by 5 bases and J by 5 bases, with 27 bases left in between. Germline CDR1 MRHNA, CDR2 SNTAGT. The CDR3 sequence is 18 residues long. CDR3 amino acids: CASSPKIGGKPAEYGYTF. In DNA form, the CDR3 reads TGTGCCAGCAGTCCGAAAATTGGCGGTAAACCCGCTGAATATGGCTACACCTTC.

The chain combines TRBV24-1 with TRBJ2-3, with a tentative D call TRBD1 (7 bases). The germline V and J ends were trimmed by 7 bases and 0 bases, with 16 bases remaining between them. CDR1 and CDR2 from the germline V gene are KGHDR and SFDVKD. This CDR3 spans 16 amino acids. This CDR3 reads CATSETGEASTDTQYF. The CDR3 DNA reads as TGTGCCACCAGCGAAACAGGGGAGGCAAGCACAGATACGCAGTATTTT.